Below, 12 T cell receptor beta chains from the same sample are listed, as sequenced in a study of blood T cells in healthy people across ages. A second PCR, run for roughly 7 to 11 cycles, used a sample-barcoded 5' primer plus a J-beta primer mix. TCRdb re-called the 5' RACE reads with MiXCR, one entry per CDR3 protein. The table records about 1 million distinct CDR3 sequences, roughly 45% of them present only once. Sequenced material: blood. The receptors originated from a woman between 55 and 75 years old in good health.

This clonotype has only a few counts. CDR3 nucleotides: TGTGCCAGCAGCTTAGCGTACGGGAGTGGTTCCGAGCAGTACTTC. This gives the protein CASSLAYGSGSEQYF. The rearrangement uses TRBV11-1 and TRBJ2-7, with TRBD2 as a possible D gene (6 bases). Germline assignment: CDR1 SGHAT and CDR2 FQDESV (reference sequence). The V and J ends lost 0 bases and 6 bases respectively, with 15 bases between them. The CDR3 is made up of 15 amino acids.

Of note for this clonotype: The germline gene is not matched at one end of the junction; a read error may be the cause. This chain uses TRBV20-1 with TRBJ1-2; 7 bases map to TRBD1. In germline, CDR1 is DFQATT, CDR2 SNEGSKA (reference sequence). This CDR3 is built from 15 residues. The CDR3 loop is CGARDGPDRLSGYTF. In nucleotides, the CDR3 is TGCGGTGCTAGAGATGGCCCGGACAGGCTGAGTGGCTACACCTTC.

This clonotype was found a few times. The chain joins TRBV6-5 to TRBJ1-2; 7 bases agree with TRBD1. Germline V CDR1 and CDR2: MNHEY, SVGAGI. CDR3 length: 14 residues. Trimming removed 0 bases from V and 7 bases from J; junction bases left unmatched: 5. In DNA, the CDR3 is TGTGCCAGCAGTTACTCCCAGGGGGTTGGTGGCTACACCTTC. Residues: CASSYSQGVGGYTF.

Points on this clonotype: The junction shows a germline mismatch at one end, possibly a read error. The chain has TRBV5-1 and TRBJ2-7; 8 positions match TRBD2. CDR1 and CDR2 from the germline V gene are SGHRS and YFSETQ. The CDR3 sequence is 14 residues long. DNA for the CDR3: TGCGCCAGCAGCTTGCCCGTTTCGGGGGGGGCGCGAGTCTTC. Protein sequence: CASSLPVSGGARVF.

The J gene is TRBJ2-7, the V gene TRBV27; 8 bases align to TRBD1. Germline lookup yields CDR1 MNHEY and CDR2 SMNVEV (reference sequence). J gave up 4 bases and V 5 bases, and 7 bases lay outside the gene matches. The length of the CDR3 is 14 residues. The CDR3 is CASSAVQGVYEQYF. The CDR3 nucleotides read TGTGCCAGCAGTGCAGTACAGGGGGTGTACGAGCAGTACTTC.

The CDR3 here is CSAFVQEVNGYTF. The CDR3 DNA is TGCAGTGCCTTTGTCCAGGAGGTAAATGGCTACACCTTC. The gene calls are TRBV20-1 and TRBJ1-2; D gene unclear. V lost 6 bases to trimming and J lost 6 bases, with 17 bases between them. Germline CDR1 and CDR2: DFQATT and SNEGSKA (reference sequence). The CDR3 runs to 13 residues.

This clonotype has a handful of counts. The chain has TRBV5-1 and TRBJ2-1; no reliable D call. V was cut by 1 base and J by 6 bases, with 23 bases left in between. The germline V gene has CDR1 SGHRS and CDR2 YFSETQ. This CDR3 has 18 residues. CDR3 protein: CASSLSRFRDFVRNEQFF. CDR3 coding DNA: TGCGCCAGCAGCTTGTCCCGGTTTCGCGACTTTGTCCGCAATGAGCAGTTCTTC.

Regarding this clonotype: One junction end does not reproduce the germline sequence, and a read error may be involved. The chain recombines TRBV27 with TRBJ1-4; no firm D call. This CDR3 has 17 residues. Germline V gives CDR1 MNHEY, CDR2 SMNVEV (reference sequence). The CDR3 coding sequence is TGTGCCACCAGTGATGCTACCCCGACAACCACCAATGAAAAACTGTTTTTT. It translates to CATSDATPTTTNEKLFF.

The chain combines TRBV28 with TRBJ2-7, with D possibly being TRBD1 (6 bases). This CDR3 is built from 12 residues. The V gene lost 4 bases and the J gene lost 7 bases, with 11 bases spanning the gap. CDR1 and CDR2 (germline): MDHEN, SYDVKM. CDR3: CASSYRVYEQYF. The CDR3 nucleotides read TGTGCCAGCAGTTACAGGGTCTATGAGCAGTACTTC. The full variable domain, completed using reference TRBV28 and TRBJ2-7, is DVKVTQSSRYLVKRTGEKVFLECVQDMDHENMFWYRQDPGLGLRLIYFSYDVKMKEKGDIPEGYSVSREKKERFSLILESASTNQTSMYLCASSYRVYEQYFGPGTRLTVT.

V and J are TRBV10-2 and TRBJ1-1, with unresolved D. CDR1 is WSHSY, CDR2 SAAADI, per germline. CDR3 length: 14 amino acids. Trimming took off 7 bases at V and 5 bases at J, with 17 bases between the two ends. The CDR3 coding sequence is TGCGCCAGCATTGGGAAGCGCTCGGGGACTGAAGCTTTCTTT. Its translation: CASIGKRSGTEAFF.

This clonotype has only a few counts. V usage is TRBV29-1 and J usage is TRBJ2-3, with 8 bases identical to TRBD1. The V and J ends lost 5 bases and 10 bases, in that order; junction bases with no gene match: 17. The V gene's germline CDR1 is SQVTM and CDR2 ANQGSEA. The CDR3 is 15 amino acids. CDR3: CSVPGQGGRSGSQYF. CDR3 coding DNA: TGCAGCGTTCCTGGACAGGGTGGCCGGTCGGGGTCGCAGTATTTT.

There are a few counts of this clonotype. The genes are TRBV20-1 and TRBJ2-1; 12 positions match TRBD2. J lost 4 bases, V lost 2 bases, and 9 bases had no gene match. CDR3 length: 17 amino acids. Per germline, CDR1 DFQATT and CDR2 SNEGSKA (reference sequence). The DNA for the CDR3 is TGCAGTGCTAGATTACTAGCGGGAGGCCCTACTTACAATGAGCAGTTCTTC. Its translation is CSARLLAGGPTYNEQFF.